Listed here are 26 T cell receptor beta chains from one sample, sequenced in a study of T cells in localized non-small cell lung cancer. The data were produced by immunoSEQ multiplex PCR, yet TCRdb's version contains in-frame clones alone and is incomplete. The table records some 31,000 clones, about nine tenths of them present only once. The material sequenced was peripheral blood, taken before any cancer treatment. The receptors come from a woman aged 35-75 years with stage I lung adenocarcinoma.

This clone has just one count. This chain uses TRBV18 with TRBJ1-2, with D unresolved. The CDR3 extends over 13 amino acids. From germline, CDR1 is KGHSH and CDR2 LQKENI. V was cut by 6 bases and J by 8 bases, with 16 bases left in between. The CDR3 loop reads CASSFRGGDGYTF. The CDR3 DNA reads as TGTGCCAGCTCCTTCCGAGGAGGCGACGGCTACACCTTC.

V usage is TRBV7-2 and J usage is TRBJ2-7; 9 nucleotides line up with TRBD1. Germline-derived CDR1 and CDR2 are SGHTA and FQGNSA. This CDR3 has 15 amino acids. With V trimmed by 0 bases and J by 3 bases, 3 bases remained unmatched. The CDR3 here is CASSLATGGGYEQYF. The CDR3 coding sequence is TGTGCCAGCAGCTTAGCGACAGGGGGTGGCTACGAGCAGTACTTC.

This sequence joins TRBV9 and TRBJ2-7; unclear D gene. Between the trimmed V and J ends, which lost 4 bases and 7 bases, there was a span of 21 bases. The CDR3 consists of 15 residues. Germline-derived CDR1 and CDR2 are SGDLS and YYNGEE. In DNA, the CDR3 is TGTGCCAGCAGCCCACGCCACTCATCCAGAGGAGAGCAGTACTTC. Protein sequence: CASSPRHSSRGEQYF. The whole variable domain, remainder taken from reference TRBV9 and TRBJ2-7, is DSGVTQTPKHLITATGQRVTLRCSPRSGDLSVYWYQQSLDQGLQFLIQYYNGEERAKGNILERFSAQQFPDLHSELNLSSLELGDSALYFCASSPRHSSRGEQYFGPGTRLTVT.

The chain employs TRBV7-9 and TRBJ2-7; 10 bases are shared with TRBD2. CDR1 is SEHNR and CDR2 is FQNEAQ in the germline V gene (reference sequence). This CDR3 has 16 amino acids. J was trimmed by 2 bases and V by 3 bases; bases with no gene match: 7. The CDR3 DNA reads as TGTGCCAGCAGCTTTTGGCTAGCGGGGGTCCCCTACGAGCAGTACTTC. Translating gives CASSFWLAGVPYEQYF. The full variable domain, in which reference TRBV7-9 and TRBJ2-7 provide the parts outside the CDR3, is DTGVSQNPRHKITKRGQNVTFRCDPISEHNRLYWYRQTLGQGPEFLTYFQNEAQLEKSRLLSDRFSAERPKGSFSTLEIQRTEQGDSAMYLCASSFWLAGVPYEQYFGPGTRLTVT.

The V and J genes are TRBV27 and TRBJ2-7, with TRBD1 matching 7 bases. The V segment lost 3 bases and the J segment 5 bases; nucleotides outside the gene matches: 7. The CDR3 is 14 residues long. Germline-derived CDR1 and CDR2 are MNHEY and SMNVEV (reference sequence). The DNA of the CDR3 is TGTGCCAGCAGTTTCAACAGGGGTTTCCACGAGCAGTACTTC. It translates to CASSFNRGFHEQYF.

The CDR3 loop is CASSLSLNTEAFF. The CDR3 DNA is TGTGCCAGCAGCCTGAGCCTGAACACTGAAGCTTTCTTT. This chain uses TRBV7-7 with TRBJ1-1, with unresolved D. Germline values: CDR1 SSHAT, CDR2 FNYEAQ (reference sequence). V gave up 5 bases and J gave up 0 bases, with 7 bases separating them. This CDR3 spans 13 amino acids.

The sample holds a few counts of this clone. The chain joins TRBV9 to TRBJ2-7; 7 bases agree with TRBD1. With 7 bases clipped from V and 0 bases from J, the junction kept 7 bases outside the gene matches. This CDR3 spans 14 amino acids. Germline CDR1 reads SGDLS; CDR2 reads YYNGEE. The CDR3 protein is CASRIRQGSYEQYF. The CDR3 bases are TGTGCCAGCCGCATACGACAGGGCTCCTACGAGCAGTACTTC.

V and J are TRBV4-2 and TRBJ1-1; TRBD1 might be the D (5 bases). CDR3 length equals 15 residues. Germline assignment: CDR1 LGHNA and CDR2 YNFKEQ. V was pared by 0 bases and J by 1 base, with 9 bases between. The CDR3 sequence is CASSQETVRNTEAFF. Here the CDR3 DNA reads TGTGCCAGCAGCCAAGAGACAGTTCGGAACACTGAAGCTTTCTTT.

This clone showed up just once. The chain employs TRBV7-3 and TRBJ2-3, with no clear D. Germline values: CDR1 SGHTA, CDR2 FQGTGA. CDR3 length: 12 amino acids. Deletions cut 4 bases from V and 2 bases from J, with 4 bases between. The CDR3 sequence is CASSSYTDTQYF. The CDR3 nucleotides are TGTGCCAGCAGCTCCTACACAGATACGCAGTATTTT.

CDR3 bases: TGTGCCAGCAGTATCTGGACAGGGGGAGGCTCCTACGAGCAGTACTTC. Its translation is CASSIWTGGGSYEQYF. This chain connects TRBV27 to TRBJ2-7; 10 nucleotides agree with TRBD1. The J segment lost 0 bases and the V segment lost 5 bases, leaving 7 bases of the junction unmatched. This CDR3 region has 16 residues. Germline V lookup: CDR1 MNHEY, CDR2 SMNVEV (reference sequence).

The gene calls are TRBV7-3 and TRBJ1-3; possibly TRBD1 for D (6 bases). The CDR3 runs to 17 residues. Germline loops: CDR1 SGHTA, CDR2 FQGTGA. Trimming removed 5 bases from V and 2 bases from J, with 19 bases in between. CDR3 sequence: CASSQQGFSETGNTIYF. For the CDR3, the DNA is TGTGCCAGCAGCCAACAGGGCTTCAGTGAGACTGGAAACACCATATATTTT.

The V gene is TRBV6-6, the J gene TRBJ1-1; D is undetermined. Trimming removed 6 bases at V and 4 bases at J, with 12 bases between. The CDR3 is 13 amino acids. Germline assignment: CDR1 MNHNY and CDR2 SVGAGI (reference sequence). The CDR3 here is CASRVDKATEAFF. In nucleotides, the CDR3 is TGTGCCAGCAGGGTAGATAAAGCCACTGAAGCTTTCTTT.

This clone was found a few times. The chain is built from TRBV7-2 and TRBJ1-5; D gene unclear. Germline CDR1 is SGHTA and CDR2 is FQGNSA. V was cut by 1 base and J by 6 bases, with 7 bases left in between. The CDR3 covers 13 residues. The CDR3 here is CASSLGQVQPQHF. As DNA, the CDR3 is TGTGCCAGCAGCTTAGGCCAGGTTCAGCCCCAGCATTTT.

A single count supports this clone. CDR3 nucleotides: TGTGCCAGCTTTGGATTCGGCAATGAGCAGTTCTTC. It encodes CASFGFGNEQFF. The chain has TRBV5-5 and TRBJ2-1; D call uncertain. V lost 7 bases, J lost 6 bases, and 11 bases lay in between. Germline CDR1 reads SGHKS; CDR2 reads YYEKEE (reference sequence). This CDR3 contains 12 residues.

This chain joins TRBV7-2 and TRBJ1-4; D is unclear. Germline V gene data show CDR1 as SGHTA and CDR2 as FQGNSA. The V end lost 1 base, the J end lost 8 bases, and 14 bases lay between the germline ends. This CDR3 region has 15 residues. The CDR3 loop is CASSLVFTPGEKLFF. DNA of the CDR3: TGTGCCAGCAGCTTAGTGTTCACCCCGGGGGAAAAACTGTTTTTT.

The chain couples TRBV30 to TRBJ1-2; D call uncertain. V lost 0 bases and J lost 5, with 19 bases in between. This CDR3 comprises 16 residues. The germline V gene has CDR1 GTSNPN and CDR2 SVGIG (reference sequence). CDR3: CAWSVVGKGMVYGYTF. Written as DNA, the CDR3 is TGTGCCTGGAGTGTAGTAGGCAAAGGGATGGTTTATGGCTACACCTTC.

The chain is built from TRBV30 and TRBJ1-5, with D perhaps TRBD1 (5 bases). Germline V CDR1 and CDR2: GTSNPN, SVGIG (reference sequence). The V and J ends lost 1 base and 3 bases respectively, with 10 bases between them. CDR3 length: 14 residues. In DNA form, the CDR3 reads TGTGCCTGGAGTGCAGGGATCGCCAATCAGCCCCAGCATTTT. It specifies CAWSAGIANQPQHF.

The rearrangement joins TRBV6-5 to TRBJ2-5; 8 positions agree with TRBD2. With V trimmed by 4 bases and J by 1 base, 8 bases remained unmatched. The CDR3 extends over 16 amino acids. The germline gives CDR1 MNHEY, CDR2 SVGAGI. CDR3 sequence reads: CASSSNVAGSQETQYF. CDR3 in DNA: TGTGCCAGCAGTTCCAATGTAGCGGGGAGCCAAGAGACCCAGTACTTC.

This clone was counted only a few times. The chain links TRBV7-3 to TRBJ1-1; 9 bases align to TRBD1. CDR1 is SGHTA and CDR2 is FQGTGA in the germline V gene. Germline trimming cut 6 bases from V and 2 bases from J; bases unmatched to any gene: 4. The CDR3 runs to 14 residues. CDR3 nucleotide sequence: TGTGCCAGCAGGGCGGGACAGGGAAACACTGAAGCTTTCTTT. Its protein is CASRAGQGNTEAFF. The variable domain in full, with the rest retrieved from reference TRBV7-3 and TRBJ1-1, is GAGVSQTPSNKVTEKGKYVELRCDPISGHTALYWYRQSLGQGPEFLIYFQGTGAADDSGLPNDRFFAVRPEGSVSTLKIQRTERGDSAVYLCASRAGQGNTEAFFGQGTRLTVV.

This chain links TRBV10-2 with TRBJ2-7, with D unclear. The CDR3 has 11 residues. V was shortened by 7 bases and J by 6 bases, with 10 bases between the two germline ends. Per the germline V gene, CDR1 is WSHSY and CDR2 is SAAADI. DNA of the CDR3: TGCGCCAGCACGTATGGCGGCGAGCAGTACTTC. Protein product: CASTYGGEQYF.

Concerning this clone: This CDR3 is missing its conserved last phenylalanine or tryptophan, likely due to a read error. The limits of the CDR3 on the DNA are not certain, so only TCRdb's listed CDR3 is given. V gene TRBV5-6 combines with J gene TRBJ1-2; TRBD1, the table's D call, was not compared with the DNA. CDR1 is SGHDT, CDR2 YYEEEE, per germline. From its first to its last residue, the CDR3 has 12 amino acids. The chain's CDR3 is CASSLTGTGLSI.

The chain has TRBV11-1 and TRBJ2-7; D is uncertain. Trimming pared 5 bases from V and 4 bases from J, leaving 15 bases between. CDR1 and CDR2 (germline): SGHAT, FQDESV (reference sequence). The CDR3 runs 14 residues. CDR3 sequence (DNA): TGTGCCAGCAGCCCTCTAGTCGGTGGGTACGAGCAGTACTTC. This codes for CASSPLVGGYEQYF.

The chain joins TRBV7-9 to TRBJ1-6; 11 bases map to TRBD1. The ends lost 3 bases at V and 6 bases at J; junction bases unmatched: 7. CDR3 size: 17 residues. Germline V CDR1 and CDR2: SEHNR, FQNEAQ (reference sequence). CDR3 in amino acids: CASSFPGQGASNSPLHF. In DNA form, the CDR3 reads TGTGCCAGCAGCTTTCCCGGACAGGGGGCTTCTAATTCACCCCTCCACTTT. Looking up the rest from reference TRBV7-9 and TRBJ1-6 gives the full variable domain: DTGVSQNPRHKITKRGQNVTFRCDPISEHNRLYWYRQTLGQGPEFLTYFQNEAQLEKSRLLSDRFSAERPKGSFSTLEIQRTEQGDSAMYLCASSFPGQGASNSPLHFGNGTRLTVT.

The V call is TRBV7-9, the J call TRBJ1-3; D ambiguous. This CDR3 is 15 amino acids long. Germline V lookup: CDR1 SEHNR, CDR2 FQNEAQ (reference sequence). V was shortened by 1 base and J by 0 bases, with 7 bases between the two germline ends. This chain's CDR3 is CASSLVSSSGNTIYF. The DNA for the CDR3 is TGTGCCAGCAGCTTAGTTTCGAGCTCTGGAAACACCATATATTTT.

The chain combines TRBV5-1 with TRBJ2-3, with TRBD2 matching 9 bases. CDR3 length: 17 amino acids. Germline loops: CDR1 SGHRS, CDR2 YFSETQ. The ends lost 0 bases at V and 6 bases at J; junction bases unmatched: 11. CDR3 DNA: TGCGCCAGCAGCTTGGGTCCAGCGGGGGGCTCTCGGGATACGCAGTATTTT. It specifies CASSLGPAGGSRDTQYF.

V and J are TRBV29-1 and TRBJ2-2, with TRBD1 matching 7 bases. Germline values: CDR1 SQVTM, CDR2 ANQGSEA. Trimming at V came to 5 bases and at J to 1 base, leaving 4 bases not matched to a gene. The CDR3 totals 14 residues. This CDR3 reads CSVRQGWNTGELFF. The CDR3 bases are TGCAGCGTTCGACAGGGTTGGAACACCGGGGAGCTGTTTTTT.